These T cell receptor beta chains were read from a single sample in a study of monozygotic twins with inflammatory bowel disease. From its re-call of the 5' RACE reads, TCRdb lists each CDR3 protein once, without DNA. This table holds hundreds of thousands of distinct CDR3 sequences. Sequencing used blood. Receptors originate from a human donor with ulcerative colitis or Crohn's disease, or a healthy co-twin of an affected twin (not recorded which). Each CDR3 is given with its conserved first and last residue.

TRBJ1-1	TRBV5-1	CASGRGTGTEAFF
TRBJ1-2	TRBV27	CASSNSGLSGYTF
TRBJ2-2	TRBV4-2	CASSRATGANTGELFF
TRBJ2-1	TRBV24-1	CATSDGLAGGNNEQFF
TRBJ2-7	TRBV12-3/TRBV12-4	CASGYLGSYEQYF
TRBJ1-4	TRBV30	CAWATGSGSFGKLFF
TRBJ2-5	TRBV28	CATRVGGGQETQYF
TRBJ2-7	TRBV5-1	CASSRPDTTYEQYF
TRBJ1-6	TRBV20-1	CSPRMGGPNSPLHF
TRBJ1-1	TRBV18	CASSPGTNTEAFF
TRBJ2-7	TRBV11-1	CASSSNTGTSGRVNEQYF
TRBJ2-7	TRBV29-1	CSVRDLGEQYF
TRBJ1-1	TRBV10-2	CASSASKTNTEAFF
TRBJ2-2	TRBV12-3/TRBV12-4	CASSHGKNTGELFF
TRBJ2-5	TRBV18	CASSPSTRQETQYF
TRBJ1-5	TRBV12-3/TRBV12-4	CASSSPGGTGNQPQHF
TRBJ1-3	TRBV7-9	CASSAPGQGFSGNTIYF
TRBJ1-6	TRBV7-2	CATAASYNSPLHF
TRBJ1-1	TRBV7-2	CASSGGSGRTEAFF
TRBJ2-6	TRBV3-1	CASSRYNRGIRSGANVLTF
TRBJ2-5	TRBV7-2	CASSLVTGSWETQYF
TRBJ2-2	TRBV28	CASSPPQQVAGELFF
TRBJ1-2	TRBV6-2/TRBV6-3	CASSYSTGWQDANYGYTF
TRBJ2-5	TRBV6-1	CASSRDRVQETQYF
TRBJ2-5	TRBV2	CASRAGTDAQTQYF
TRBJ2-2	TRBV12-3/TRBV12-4	CASSLGTGEGGELFF
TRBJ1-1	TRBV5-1	CASSRPREGNTEAFF
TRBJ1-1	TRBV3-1	CASSQRTGPTNTEAFF
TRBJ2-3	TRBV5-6	CASSLRSGSFLDTQYF
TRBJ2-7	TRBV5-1	CASSVGQPSSSYEQYF
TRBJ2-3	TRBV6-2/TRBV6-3	CASTRLRDRGEDTQYF
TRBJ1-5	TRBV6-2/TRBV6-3	CASSSLGQGDGQPQHF
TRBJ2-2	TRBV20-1	CSARGTGTGELFF
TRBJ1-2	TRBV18	CASSRLTNPVSNYGYTF
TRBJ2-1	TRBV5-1	CASSLARAYEQFF
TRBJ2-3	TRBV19	CASTEGASTDTQYF
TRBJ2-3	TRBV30	CAWSGLAGDRMQYF
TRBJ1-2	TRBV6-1	CASKGISALVYGYTF
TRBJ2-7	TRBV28	CATKHAIYEQYF
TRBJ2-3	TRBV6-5	CASSHNRAMSGTQYF
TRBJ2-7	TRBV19	CASSYAGKGYEQYF